This TCR beta chain was sequenced for a study of T cell responses to AZD1222 COVID-19 vaccine. Study-level results: All repertoire sampling was performed exclusively after the peak T cell response. Donors skewed white British and female; clonal diversity was possibly underestimated.

Here immunoSEQ multiplex PCR was the method, and the copy in TCRdb shows in-frame clones only, minus some. Among around 99,000 clones listed, over 85% were seen once. As to this clone: Its matching antigen is unknown.

Germline V gene data show CDR1 as SEHNR and CDR2 as FQNEAQ (reference sequence). The CDR3 has 13 amino acids. The V and J ends lost 4 bases and 8 bases, in that order; junction bases with no gene match: 5. The source is an adult in good health. The starting material was peripheral blood, obtained on day 0 of AZD1222 vaccination. V and J are TRBV7-9 and TRBJ2-1; 7 bases line up with TRBD2. DNA for the CDR3: TGTGCCAGCAGCTCAGCGGGGCGGCATGAGCAGTTCTTC. Residues: CASSSAGRHEQFF.